The source of this TCR beta chain is a study of shared clonotypes between healthy human individuals. Whole-study context: Those who served as donors were two women and three men between the ages of 18 and 49.

Assay runs were performed at deep level. Repertoires were generated with immunoSEQ multiplex PCR, while TCRdb's copy carries only in-frame clones and drops some. The sample lists some 1.5 million clones, roughly 96% occurring once. Only Caucasian adults living in Nashville, Tennessee served as donors. The germline V and J ends were trimmed by 6 bases and 3 bases, with 18 bases remaining between them. Germline CDR1 and CDR2: SEHNR and FQNEAQ (reference sequence). CDR3 length: 15 amino acids. The chain recombines TRBV7-9 with TRBJ2-7; D tentatively fits TRBD1 or TRBD2 (7 bases each). This TCR came from a man between 25 and 39 years old in good health. The specimen was naive CD4+ T cells sorted from blood. As for subset: CD45RA+ positively selected. The CDR3 loop is CASSGEGALNYEQYF. The CDR3 DNA reads TGTGCCAGCAGTGGGGAGGGGGCCTTGAACTACGAGCAGTACTTC.